The rows below give T cell receptor beta chains drawn from one sample of a study of T cells in Graves' hyperthyroidism and ophthalmopathy. TCRdb re-analysed the multiplex PCR reads in MiXCR, keeping a single row per CDR3 protein. The sample lists nearly 600,000 distinct CDR3 sequences; over 12% were seen once. Sequenced sample: blood. These receptors were taken from a woman aged 18-35 years with Graves' ophthalmopathy. The CDR3 runs from the conserved cysteine through the conserved F or W. D genes are given only for firm matches. Size is stated for part of the rows, as once, few or many counts, or as a class when the clone is expanded.

CDR3 DNA: TGTGCCAGCAGTTTATTGAACAGCGAATACTACAATGAGCAGTTCTTC
CDR3 protein: CASSLLNSEYYNEQFF
J gene: TRBJ2-1
V gene: TRBV28
D gene: .
clone size: many
CDR3 length: 16

CDR3 DNA: TGCGCCAGCAGCCTATACAGGGTTTTGAGGTCCTACGAGCAGTACTTC
CDR3 protein: CASSLYRVLRSYEQYF
J gene: TRBJ2-7
V gene: TRBV4-1
D gene: .
clone size: few
CDR3 length: 16

CDR3 DNA: TGCAGTGCTGGGCAGCGGAGGGGCACAGATACGCAGTATTTT
CDR3 protein: CSAGQRRGTDTQYF
J gene: TRBJ2-3
V gene: TRBV20-1
D gene: .
clone size: many
CDR3 length: 14

CDR3 DNA: TGTGCCAGCAGTGACGGACAGGGTCGCCCCTACGAGCAGTACTTC
CDR3 protein: CASSDGQGRPYEQYF
J gene: TRBJ2-7
V gene: TRBV6-1
D gene: TRBD1
clone size: many
CDR3 length: 15

CDR3 DNA: TGTGCCAGCAGCTTAGTAGCCACCCGAAACACTGAAGCTTTCTTT
CDR3 protein: CASSLVATRNTEAFF
J gene: TRBJ1-1
V gene: TRBV7-9
D gene: .
clone size: many
CDR3 length: 15

CDR3 DNA: TGTGCCAGCAGTTTTGAGGGAATACTACAGACTTTC
CDR3 protein: CASSFEGILQTF
J gene: TRBJ2-6
V gene: TRBV6-1
D gene: .
clone size: few
CDR3 length: 12

CDR3 DNA: TGTGCCTGGAGTGTACCCGGCAACTCGAACACTGAAGCTTTCTTT
CDR3 protein: CAWSVPGNSNTEAFF
J gene: TRBJ1-1
V gene: TRBV30
D gene: .
clone size: many
CDR3 length: 15

CDR3 DNA: TGCGCCAGCAGCTTGGTCCCGGGACTTTACAATGAGCAGTTCTTC
CDR3 protein: CASSLVPGLYNEQFF
J gene: TRBJ2-1
V gene: TRBV5-1
D gene: .
clone size: many
CDR3 length: 15

CDR3 DNA: TGTGCCACCCTCACTGGGGGCAGGGACCCGTTCAGGGACTATGGCTACACCTTC
CDR3 protein: CATLTGGRDPFRDYGYTF
J gene: TRBJ1-2
V gene: TRBV19
D gene: .
clone size: few
CDR3 length: 18

CDR3 DNA: TGTGCCAGCTCACCACCCAGGGGACGCACCGGGGAGCTGTTTTTT
CDR3 protein: CASSPPRGRTGELFF
J gene: TRBJ2-2
V gene: TRBV18
D gene: .
clone size: few
CDR3 length: 15

CDR3 DNA: TGTGCCACCAGTGGGACAGGGGGTGACCTGAACACCGGGGAGCTGTTTTTT
CDR3 protein: CATSGTGGDLNTGELFF
J gene: TRBJ2-2
V gene: TRBV24-1
D gene: TRBD1
clone size: many
CDR3 length: 17

CDR3 DNA: TGTGCCAGCAGTTCCGACGGGGGGCGGGAGACCCAGTACTTC
CDR3 protein: CASSSDGGRETQYF
J gene: TRBJ2-5
V gene: TRBV28
D gene: .
clone size: many
CDR3 length: 14

CDR3 DNA: TGTGCCACCGAAGCGGGAGGGCCGAATGAGCAGTTCTTC
CDR3 protein: CATEAGGPNEQFF
J gene: TRBJ2-1
V gene: TRBV10-3
D gene: TRBD2
clone size: many
CDR3 length: 13

CDR3 DNA: TGCAGCGTTGACGGGCTAGCGGGAGCGGATGAGCAGTTCTTC
CDR3 protein: CSVDGLAGADEQFF
J gene: TRBJ2-1
V gene: TRBV29-1
D gene: TRBD2
clone size: .
CDR3 length: 14

CDR3 DNA: TGTGCCAGCAGTTACGCCTCGGTCAGCTCTGGGGCCAACGTCCTGACTTTC
CDR3 protein: CASSYASVSSGANVLTF
J gene: TRBJ2-6
V gene: TRBV27
D gene: .
clone size: few
CDR3 length: 17

CDR3 DNA: TGTGCCAGCAGCCCCCGGAGTGAGCAGTTCTTC
CDR3 protein: CASSPRSEQFF
J gene: TRBJ2-1
V gene: TRBV5-8
D gene: .
clone size: many
CDR3 length: 11

CDR3 DNA: TGCAGTGCCTCCGACCCGGGCAGAAATTCACCCCTCCACTTT
CDR3 protein: CSASDPGRNSPLHF
J gene: TRBJ1-6
V gene: TRBV20-1
D gene: .
clone size: few
CDR3 length: 14

CDR3 DNA: TGTGCCAGTAGTATTGGGTGGGGACTAGCGGGAGGGCCGTTAGAAGAGACCCAGTACTTC
CDR3 protein: CASSIGWGLAGGPLEETQYF
J gene: TRBJ2-5
V gene: TRBV19
D gene: TRBD2
clone size: few
CDR3 length: 20

CDR3 DNA: TGTGCCAGCAGCGTAGCGGGCCTCCAAGAGACCCAGTACTTC
CDR3 protein: CASSVAGLQETQYF
J gene: TRBJ2-5
V gene: TRBV9
D gene: .
clone size: many
CDR3 length: 14

CDR3 DNA: TGTGCCAGCAGTTTTGGACAGATGAACACTGAAGCTTTCTTT
CDR3 protein: CASSFGQMNTEAFF
J gene: TRBJ1-1
V gene: TRBV12-3/TRBV12-4
D gene: .
clone size: many
CDR3 length: 14

CDR3 DNA: TGTGCCAGCTCCCAAAGGGACAGCTGGCGTAAGACCCAGTACTTC
CDR3 protein: CASSQRDSWRKTQYF
J gene: TRBJ2-5
V gene: TRBV6-1
D gene: TRBD1
clone size: few
CDR3 length: 15

CDR3 DNA: TGTGCCACCAGTGATCCAAGACAGGGAGGTCAGCCCCAGCATTTT
CDR3 protein: CATSDPRQGGQPQHF
J gene: TRBJ1-5
V gene: TRBV24-1
D gene: TRBD1
clone size: many
CDR3 length: 15

CDR3 DNA: TGTGCCAGCAGTTTTGGAGGACTAGCGGGAGGATGGTATACGCAGTATTTT
CDR3 protein: CASSFGGLAGGWYTQYF
J gene: TRBJ2-3
V gene: TRBV28
D gene: TRBD2
clone size: many
CDR3 length: 17

CDR3 DNA: TGTGCCAGCACCCTCAGCGGGACAGGTCGAAACATTCAGTACTTC
CDR3 protein: CASTLSGTGRNIQYF
J gene: TRBJ2-4
V gene: TRBV6-2/TRBV6-3
D gene: .
clone size: .
CDR3 length: 15

CDR3 DNA: TGTGCCAGCAGCCTTCGACAGGGTGGCACAGATACGCAGTATTTT
CDR3 protein: CASSLRQGGTDTQYF
J gene: TRBJ2-3
V gene: TRBV14
D gene: TRBD1
clone size: many
CDR3 length: 15

CDR3 DNA: TGTGCCAGCAGTGAGGCGTCTAGCGCAAATACGCAGTATTTT
CDR3 protein: CASSEASSANTQYF
J gene: TRBJ2-3
V gene: TRBV2
D gene: .
clone size: .
CDR3 length: 14

CDR3 DNA: TGTGCCAGCTCGCAACAGGGTCTGGACACTGAAGCTTTCTTT
CDR3 protein: CASSQQGLDTEAFF
J gene: TRBJ1-1
V gene: TRBV18
D gene: .
clone size: many
CDR3 length: 14

CDR3 DNA: TGTGCCAGCAGCTTATCACTAGTTGCATACGAGCAGTACTTC
CDR3 protein: CASSLSLVAYEQYF
J gene: TRBJ2-7
V gene: TRBV7-8
D gene: .
clone size: few
CDR3 length: 14

CDR3 DNA: TGTGCCAGCAGTTTTGGGCCCCAGGGCGAAAAACTGTTTTTT
CDR3 protein: CASSFGPQGEKLFF
J gene: TRBJ1-4
V gene: TRBV28
D gene: .
clone size: many
CDR3 length: 14

CDR3 DNA: TGCAGTGCCACAGCCCCGGTACTAGCGGGAAAGCTCCTATACGAGCAGTACTTC
CDR3 protein: CSATAPVLAGKLLYEQYF
J gene: TRBJ2-7
V gene: TRBV20-1
D gene: TRBD2
clone size: .
CDR3 length: 18

CDR3 DNA: TGTGCCAGCAGTACATTACAGGGGGCTAATGAAAAACTGTTTTTT
CDR3 protein: CASSTLQGANEKLFF
J gene: TRBJ1-4
V gene: TRBV2
D gene: TRBD1
clone size: many
CDR3 length: 15

CDR3 DNA: TGTGCCACACCGGCGGGGGGTAACACCGGGGAGCTGTTTTTT
CDR3 protein: CATPAGGNTGELFF
J gene: TRBJ2-2
V gene: TRBV12-3/TRBV12-4
D gene: TRBD2
clone size: .
CDR3 length: 14

CDR3 DNA: TGTGCCAGCGCCCTCGTCACGGGCGAGCAGTACTTC
CDR3 protein: CASALVTGEQYF
J gene: TRBJ2-7
V gene: TRBV12-3/TRBV12-4
D gene: .
clone size: many
CDR3 length: 12

CDR3 DNA: TGCAGTGCTGGACAGGCGGGGATGAACACCGGGGAGCTGTTTTTT
CDR3 protein: CSAGQAGMNTGELFF
J gene: TRBJ2-2
V gene: TRBV20-1
D gene: .
clone size: many
CDR3 length: 15

CDR3 DNA: TGTGCCAGCAGCTTACTGGCAGGGGCCTACGAGCAGTACTTC
CDR3 protein: CASSLLAGAYEQYF
J gene: TRBJ2-7
V gene: TRBV11-3
D gene: .
clone size: many
CDR3 length: 14

CDR3 DNA: TGCGCCAGCAGCCCGGGACCCGGATCACCCCTCCACTTT
CDR3 protein: CASSPGPGSPLHF
J gene: TRBJ1-6
V gene: TRBV5-1
D gene: .
clone size: many
CDR3 length: 13

CDR3 DNA: TGTGCCAGCAGCCGTGGACAGGAGAGCTGGCAGTACTTC
CDR3 protein: CASSRGQESWQYF
J gene: TRBJ2-7
V gene: TRBV28
D gene: TRBD1
clone size: .
CDR3 length: 13

CDR3 DNA: TGTGCCAGCAAACGGGACAGGGTTAACGAGCAGTACTTC
CDR3 protein: CASKRDRVNEQYF
J gene: TRBJ2-7
V gene: TRBV2
D gene: TRBD1
clone size: many
CDR3 length: 13

CDR3 DNA: TGTGCCAGCAGCGTAGCGGGAGTCAGCTCCTACAATGAGCAGTTCTTC
CDR3 protein: CASSVAGVSSYNEQFF
J gene: TRBJ2-1
V gene: TRBV9
D gene: .
clone size: few
CDR3 length: 16

CDR3 DNA: TGTGCCAGCAGTGTCTTTGGCGGAGCTTCCTACGAGCAGTACTTC
CDR3 protein: CASSVFGGASYEQYF
J gene: TRBJ2-7
V gene: TRBV2
D gene: .
clone size: many
CDR3 length: 15

CDR3 DNA: TGTGCCAGCAGTTTATCAGGGGCCAGTCCCCAGTACTTC
CDR3 protein: CASSLSGASPQYF
J gene: TRBJ2-5
V gene: TRBV27
D gene: .
clone size: many
CDR3 length: 13

CDR3 DNA: TGTGCCAGCAGCGCAATCACAGCGGAAGCTTTCTTT
CDR3 protein: CASSAITAEAFF
J gene: TRBJ1-1
V gene: TRBV9
D gene: .
clone size: many
CDR3 length: 12

CDR3 DNA: TGTGCCAGCTCACCCGTGGAAAGCGGGAGGCGAGGGGAGACCCAGTACTTC
CDR3 protein: CASSPVESGRRGETQYF
J gene: TRBJ2-5
V gene: TRBV18
D gene: TRBD2
clone size: few
CDR3 length: 17

CDR3 DNA: TGTGCCAGCAGTTACGGACAACTTAACTATGGCTACACCTTC
CDR3 protein: CASSYGQLNYGYTF
J gene: TRBJ1-2
V gene: TRBV6-6
D gene: .
clone size: .
CDR3 length: 14

CDR3 DNA: TGTGCCAGCAGTTACGGGACAGACTATGGCTACACCTTC
CDR3 protein: CASSYGTDYGYTF
J gene: TRBJ1-2
V gene: TRBV12-3/TRBV12-4
D gene: TRBD1
clone size: many
CDR3 length: 13

CDR3 DNA: TGTGCCAGCAGCCCAGGGACAGGGAGACAGCCCCAGCATTTT
CDR3 protein: CASSPGTGRQPQHF
J gene: TRBJ1-5
V gene: TRBV7-2
D gene: TRBD1
clone size: many
CDR3 length: 14

CDR3 DNA: TGTGCCAGCTCACCGCGGACAGTCTCCTATAATTCACCCCTCCACTTT
CDR3 protein: CASSPRTVSYNSPLHF
J gene: TRBJ1-6
V gene: TRBV18
D gene: .
clone size: few
CDR3 length: 16

CDR3 DNA: TGTGCCAGCAGCTTACGGTCAGGGATGATCCAAGAGACCCAGTACTTC
CDR3 protein: CASSLRSGMIQETQYF
J gene: TRBJ2-5
V gene: TRBV7-9
D gene: .
clone size: many
CDR3 length: 16

CDR3 DNA: TGTGCCAGCAGTCGCAGGGGCCGCGCGTTTACCTTC
CDR3 protein: CASSRRGRAFTF
J gene: TRBJ1-2
V gene: TRBV28
D gene: .
clone size: .
CDR3 length: 12

CDR3 DNA: TGTGCCAGCAGCCGCTCCGACCAAACGCAGTATTTT
CDR3 protein: CASSRSDQTQYF
J gene: TRBJ2-3
V gene: TRBV13
D gene: .
clone size: many
CDR3 length: 12

CDR3 DNA: TGTGCCAGCACCGGACTAGCGGGAGGAGGGCAAGAGACCCAGTACTTC
CDR3 protein: CASTGLAGGGQETQYF
J gene: TRBJ2-5
V gene: TRBV2
D gene: TRBD2
clone size: .
CDR3 length: 16

CDR3 DNA: TGTGCCAGCAGCTTGGGAGGGATATCTGTGGAACAGTTCTTC
CDR3 protein: CASSLGGISVEQFF
J gene: TRBJ2-1
V gene: TRBV5-4
D gene: .
clone size: many
CDR3 length: 14

CDR3 DNA: TGCGCCAGCAACGACCGACTAGCGGGGACAGATACGCAGTATTTT
CDR3 protein: CASNDRLAGTDTQYF
J gene: TRBJ2-3
V gene: TRBV4-1
D gene: TRBD2
clone size: .
CDR3 length: 15

CDR3 DNA: TGTGCCAGCAGCCCCTCGAGGGGGGGACGAACCACTGAAGCTTTCTTT
CDR3 protein: CASSPSRGGRTTEAFF
J gene: TRBJ1-1
V gene: TRBV6-2/TRBV6-3
D gene: .
clone size: many
CDR3 length: 16

CDR3 DNA: TGTGCCAGCAGCTTAATTCTTATGACTAGCGGGAGACGAAGCACAGATACGCAGTATTTT
CDR3 protein: CASSLILMTSGRRSTDTQYF
J gene: TRBJ2-3
V gene: TRBV7-2
D gene: TRBD2
clone size: few
CDR3 length: 20

CDR3 DNA: TGTGCCAGCAGCCAAAAACAGGCCAACTCTGGAAACACCATATATTTT
CDR3 protein: CASSQKQANSGNTIYF
J gene: TRBJ1-3
V gene: TRBV7-3
D gene: .
clone size: .
CDR3 length: 16

CDR3 DNA: TGTGCCTGGACAGGGAATTATGATGGCTACACCTTC
CDR3 protein: CAWTGNYDGYTF
J gene: TRBJ1-2
V gene: TRBV30
D gene: .
clone size: few
CDR3 length: 12

CDR3 DNA: TGTGCCAGCAGCCAAGGGTTAGCGGGAGTCAACGAGCAGTACTTC
CDR3 protein: CASSQGLAGVNEQYF
J gene: TRBJ2-7
V gene: TRBV3-1
D gene: TRBD2
clone size: many
CDR3 length: 15

CDR3 DNA: TGTGCCAGCAGTTACGCGACCACCGGGGAGACCCAGTACTTC
CDR3 protein: CASSYATTGETQYF
J gene: TRBJ2-5
V gene: TRBV6-2/TRBV6-3
D gene: .
clone size: many
CDR3 length: 14